This record covers a single T cell receptor beta chain. The data were taken from a study of blood T cell repertoires in COVID-19. In the authors' methods: Amplification of reference gene primers was used by the study to estimate nucleated cell counts. TCRdb keeps only in-frame clones here, not all; method: immunoSEQ multiplex PCR. V, J and clone size are taken as reported in that table, and D and trimming were inferred from the DNA itself. This sample has 90,000 to 110,000 clones, with 80% found just once. The sample taken for sequencing was peripheral blood. The source is a human donor in a cohort sampled during active or convalescent COVID-19.

CDR3 in DNA: TGTGCCAGCAGCCCCCGGGACATACGCTACGAGCAGTACTTC. It yields the protein CASSPRDIRYEQYF. The chain has TRBV7-2 and TRBJ2-7, with D possibly being TRBD1 (6 bases). V was cut by 5 bases and J by 3 bases, with 14 bases left in between. Germline V CDR1 and CDR2: SGHTA, FQGNSA. The CDR3 length is 14 residues.